This T cell receptor (beta chain) was documented in a study of spatial heterogeneity in lung cancer. Study details: Raw sequencing reads included, on average, more than eight appearances of each unique TCR and UMI combination. Points from the study as a whole: Alpha chains reached an estimated coverage of 6.5% to 7% of tumor T cells, and beta chains about 13%. Expanded alpha and beta TCR counts within tumors tracked tumor mutation counts.

About this clonotype itself: Its cognate antigen is unknown.

A unique molecular identifier was attached to every TCR cDNA molecule. TCRdb re-analysed the 5' RACE reads in MiXCR, keeping a single row per CDR3 protein. This sample has about 2,100 distinct CDR3 sequences; approximately 17% occur once, and the top ten carry around 9.3%. Time point reported: sample taken at primary tumor resection. A total of approximately 70 untreated early-stage non-small cell lung cancer patients served as donors. The CDR3 sequence is 20 residues long. The material sequenced was lung tumor tissue, taken at surgery. The sequence was obtained from a male donor with early-stage non-small cell lung cancer. V gene TRBV21-1 combines with J gene TRBJ1-5; TRBD1 reflects the table's D call only, with no check against the DNA. TRBV21-1 represents a pseudogene. CDR3 region: CASSKVMAAFDGNSNQPQHF. In nucleotides, the CDR3 is TGTGCCAGCAGCAAAGTTATGGCCGCTTTCGACGGGAATAGCAATCAGCCCCAGCATTTT.